The sequence of this T cell receptor beta chain was determined in a study of Ad26.COV2.S vaccination and SARS-CoV-2 variants. The study, taken as a whole, reports: Placebo recipients and vaccine recipients were similar in non-spike TCR breadth.

Trimming took 0 bases from V and 0 from J; bases not matched to a gene: 1. Germline V gene lookup returns CDR1 SGHDT and CDR2 YYEEEE. The CDR3 spans 15 residues. The table came from immunoSEQ multiplex PCR; TCRdb's copy has only in-frame clones and leaves some out. The sample shows 300,000 to 500,000 clones, 80% to 90% of them seen only once. This sample's treatment: some 20 received Ad26.COV2.S at low or high dose, single or two shots; roughly 5 received placebo; per-sample allocation not given. Day 63 after the first injection of vaccine or placebo was the sampling time. Notes on this clone: Its specificity is unknown.

This receptor was taken from a person between 18 and 65 years old who received the Ad26.COV2.S COVID-19 vaccine or a placebo. The V and J genes are TRBV5-6 and TRBJ2-3, with TRBD2 identical over 7 bases. The sequences come from peripheral blood, collected in a trial of Ad26.COV2.S vaccine versus placebo. In DNA, the CDR3 is TGTGCCAGCAGCTTGGGACTAGCTAGCACAGATACGCAGTATTTT. This gives the protein CASSLGLASTDTQYF.